Listed here are 25 T cell receptor beta chains from one sample, sequenced in a study of read filtering for tumor transcriptome and immune sequencing. From about 0.4 ug of RNA, a library with molecular barcoded alpha/delta and beta/gamma adaptors was made. In TCRdb, the reads were re-called with MiXCR into one record per CDR3 protein. Of 62,000 or so distinct CDR3 sequences listed, 11% to 15% are singletons. The sequenced sample was a population of CD138-negative cells sorted from bone marrow. The receptors were gathered from a donor at least 40 years old with multiple myeloma.

This clonotype has more than one count but fewer than ten. This chain connects TRBV4-2 to TRBJ2-2; 10 nucleotides line up with TRBD2. CDR1 and CDR2 from the germline V gene are LGHNA and YNFKEQ. The CDR3 contains 19 residues. Trimming took 1 base from V and 0 from J; bases not matched to a gene: 8. The CDR3 loop reads CASSQALTSGKSNTGELFF. The CDR3 DNA is TGTGCCAGCAGCCAAGCCCTAACTAGCGGGAAATCGAACACCGGGGAGCTGTTTTTT.

Ten or more counts support this clonotype. The gene calls are TRBV6-1 and TRBJ1-4; no reliable D call. The CDR3 covers 13 residues. Trimming shortened V by 1 base and J by 8 bases, and 8 bases separated the two germline ends. From germline, CDR1 is MNHNS and CDR2 SASEGT. The CDR3 loop reads CASSEEDWEKLFF. The CDR3 bases are TGTGCCAGCAGTGAAGAAGATTGGGAAAAACTGTTTTTT.

This clonotype has a count of ten or more. V gene TRBV7-3 combines with J gene TRBJ2-5; D might be TRBD1 or TRBD2, each matching 7 bases. From germline, CDR1 is SGHTA and CDR2 FQGTGA. The V and J ends lost 4 bases and 4 bases respectively, with 10 bases between them. This CDR3 is 13 amino acids long. The CDR3 DNA reads TGTGCCAGCAGCTCAGGGGGGGGAGAGACCCAGTACTTC. Protein product: CASSSGGGETQYF.

J is TRBJ2-7 and V is TRBV9; 8 bases agree with TRBD2. V lost 0 bases and J lost 3; bases outside the gene matches: 5. This CDR3 has 15 residues. Germline lookup yields CDR1 SGDLS and CDR2 YYNGEE. This CDR3 reads CASSVATGGIYEQYF. CDR3 bases: TGTGCCAGCAGCGTAGCGACGGGAGGGATCTACGAGCAGTACTTC.

The chain employs TRBV28 and TRBJ2-5; D is unresolved. V was pared by 8 bases and J by 5 bases, with 6 bases between. The CDR3 is 10 residues long. Per germline, CDR1 MDHEN and CDR2 SYDVKM. CDR3 coding DNA: TGTGCCAGCCGAAGCGAGACCCAGTACTTC. Its protein is CASRSETQYF.

This clonotype has a count of ten or more. CDR3 loop: CSVFRIYNEQFF. The DNA of the CDR3 is TGCAGCGTTTTTAGGATCTACAATGAGCAGTTCTTC. The chain recombines TRBV29-1 with TRBJ2-1; no clear D gene. In germline, CDR1 is SQVTM, CDR2 ANQGSEA. V lost 5 bases and J 3 bases, leaving 8 bases between the germline ends. The length of the CDR3 is 12 residues.

This chain connects TRBV30 to TRBJ2-1; 7 bases are a match to TRBD1. Losses at the gene ends were 2 bases for V and 10 bases for J; bases not matched to a gene: 8. This CDR3 is 13 amino acids long. Germline V gives CDR1 GTSNPN, CDR2 SVGIG (reference sequence). The CDR3 region is CAWSLTGSKEQFF. The CDR3 region has the DNA TGTGCCTGGAGTCTGACAGGGAGCAAAGAGCAGTTCTTC.

This clonotype has a count of ten or more. V and J are TRBV12-3 or TRBV12-4 and TRBJ2-1; D remains unclear. The CDR3 totals 11 residues. V lost 9 bases, J lost 8 bases, and 11 bases lay in between. The CDR3 bases are TGTGCCAGTTCTGAGGCACATGAGCAGTTCTTC. Translated: CASSEAHEQFF.

This clonotype was recorded at least ten times. The chain carries TRBV12-3 or TRBV12-4 and TRBJ2-7, with D possibly matching TRBD1 (5 bases). The V end was cut by 2 bases, the J end by 4 bases, with 9 bases between. This CDR3 has 13 residues. CDR3 in DNA: TGTGCCAGCAGTTTACTCCAGGGTTACGAGCAGTACTTC. Amino acids: CASSLLQGYEQYF.

This clonotype was counted many times. The rearrangement joins TRBV6-5 to TRBJ1-5, with D possibly being TRBD1 (5 bases). The CDR3 spans 13 residues. V lost 2 bases, J lost 6 bases, and 8 bases lay in between. CDR1 is MNHEY and CDR2 is SVGAGI in the germline V gene. CDR3 sequence reads: CASSYGGSQPQHF. The DNA of the CDR3 is TGTGCCAGCAGTTACGGGGGAAGTCAGCCCCAGCATTTT.

V usage is TRBV10-3 and J usage is TRBJ2-5; TRBD1 matches 7 bases. The V gene end was trimmed by 6 bases and the J gene end by 1 base; junction bases not matched to a gene: 5. Per the germline V gene, CDR1 is ENHRY and CDR2 is SYGVKD. The CDR3 contains 14 residues. The CDR3 sequence: CAIRATGSQETQYF. For the CDR3, the DNA is TGTGCCATCAGGGCGACAGGGTCCCAAGAGACCCAGTACTTC.

A word on this clonotype: A read error may explain this, as a much larger clone is one base away. As the CDR3 is not closed by the conserved phenylalanine or tryptophan, this likely results from a read error. The V gene is TRBV7-2, the J gene TRBJ1-1, with 8 positions matching TRBD1. Trimming took 6 bases from V and 7 from J; bases not matched to a gene: 10. The germline CDR1 and CDR2 sequences are SGHTA and FQGNSA. This CDR3 has 14 amino acids. The CDR3 reads CASSARTGMSEAFL. In nucleotides, the CDR3 is TGTGCCAGCAGTGCAAGGACAGGGATGAGTGAAGCTTTCCTT.

For this clonotype: An end of the junction does not agree with germline; a read error may underlie this. The CDR3 protein is CASSVGLDYGQYF. DNA for the CDR3: TGTGCCAGCAGCGTAGGTCTCGACTACGGGCAGTACTTC. The rearrangement uses TRBV9 and TRBJ2-7, with a tentative D call TRBD2 (5 bases). CDR3 length: 13 residues. Germline V gene data show CDR1 as SGDLS and CDR2 as YYNGEE.

As to this clonotype: One base away lies a much larger clone, so this may be a sequencing read error. The rearrangement uses TRBV5-5 and TRBJ2-1; 12 bases map to TRBD2. The CDR3 totals 14 residues. Germline assignment: CDR1 SGHKS and CDR2 YYEKEE (reference sequence). Here the CDR3 DNA reads TGTGCCAGCAGACAAGGACTAGCGGGGAGGGCCAGCCCCTTC. Amino acids: CASRQGLAGRASPF.

This clonotype was detected ten times or more. The gene calls are TRBV12-3 or TRBV12-4 and TRBJ2-3; D assignment may be TRBD1 or TRBD2 (5 bases each). CDR3 length: 14 amino acids. Trimming left V 6 bases short and J 4 bases short, with 14 bases between. This CDR3 is CASSISGGPDTQYF. The CDR3 region has the DNA TGTGCCAGCAGCATATCTGGGGGACCAGATACGCAGTATTTT.

This clonotype was counted ten times or more. The rearrangement uses TRBV5-1 and TRBJ1-1; TRBD1 might be the D (6 bases). This CDR3 has 14 residues. CDR1 and CDR2 (germline): SGHRS, YFSETQ. V shed 5 bases and J shed 4 bases, with 15 bases lying between them. For the CDR3, the DNA is TGCGCCAGCAGAAGTGAAACAGGGCCCACTGAAGCTTTCTTT. Its protein product is CASRSETGPTEAFF.

The sample holds many counts of this clonotype. One end of the junction does not line up with germline, which may come from a read error. This chain joins TRBV20-1 and TRBJ2-2, with D possibly matching TRBD2 (5 bases). The CDR3 length is 13 residues. Germline V lookup: CDR1 DFQATT, CDR2 SNEGSKA (reference sequence). The CDR3 bases are TGCAATGCTAGATCCCCGGGGACCGGGGAGCTGTTTTTT. It translates to CNARSPGTGELFF.

This clonotype was recorded a few times. V is TRBV5-1 and J is TRBJ2-3, with a weak D call TRBD1 (6 bases). The V gene lost 4 bases and the J gene lost 2 bases, with 14 bases spanning the gap. Germline CDR1 and CDR2: SGHRS and YFSETQ. The CDR3 totals 15 residues. The CDR3 loop reads CASSPRQEITDTQYF. CDR3 sequence (DNA): TGCGCCAGCAGCCCTCGACAGGAGATCACAGATACGCAGTATTTT. The entire variable domain, with the rest obtained from reference TRBV5-1 and TRBJ2-3, is as follows: KAGVTQTPRYLIKTRGQQVTLSCSPISGHRSVSWYQQTPGQGLQFLFEYFSETQRNKGNFPGRFSGRQFSNSRSEMNVSTLELGDSALYLCASSPRQEITDTQYFGPGTRLTVL.

This clonotype was counted ten times or more. The gene calls are TRBV12-5 and TRBJ2-3; TRBD2 agrees at 7 bases. The germline V gene encodes CDR1 LGHNT and CDR2 FRNRAP. This CDR3 region has 18 residues. J lost 0 bases, V lost 3 bases, and 12 bases had no gene match. CDR3 bases: TGTGCTAGTGGTTTCCTCCTGGGAGGGCCTCTTAGCACAGATACGCAGTATTTT. Amino acid sequence: CASGFLLGGPLSTDTQYF.

This clonotype was seen a handful of times. The CDR3 carries no conserved terminal phenylalanine or tryptophan, so it likely arises from a read error. The chain joins TRBV19 to TRBJ2-2; D is perhaps TRBD1 or TRBD2 (5 bases each). Germline V lookup: CDR1 LNHDA, CDR2 SQIVND (reference sequence). The germline V and J ends were trimmed by 6 bases and 2 bases, with 19 bases remaining between them. The CDR3 totals 17 residues. The CDR3 DNA sequence: TGTGCCAGTAGGATCCCCACCGGGGCACAAAACACCGGGGAGCTGTTTTCT. Translated: CASRIPTGAQNTGELFS.

This clonotype was detected many times. The gene calls are TRBV10-3 and TRBJ1-1; D is undetermined. The CDR3 has 13 amino acids. Trimming stripped 4 bases from V and 1 base from J, with 7 bases between. The germline V gene encodes CDR1 ENHRY and CDR2 SYGVKD. The CDR3 coding sequence is TGTGCCATCAGTGGTGCATCGAACACTGAAGCTTTCTTT. This gives the protein CAISGASNTEAFF.

A remark on this clonotype: This clone may be a read error of a much larger clone one base away. The rearrangement joins TRBV5-5 to TRBJ2-3; 12 bases are a match to TRBD2. CDR1 SGHKS and CDR2 YYEKEE come from the germline V gene (reference sequence). The CDR3 is 16 amino acids. Here the CDR3 reads CASGLSGTSGSDTQYF. The CDR3 nucleotides are TGTGCCAGCGGCTTGTCCGGGACTAGCGGGTCAGATACGCAGTATTTT.

This clonotype was counted many times. The chain joins TRBV7-8 to TRBJ1-5; D ambiguous. Germline CDR1 reads SGHVS; CDR2 reads FQNEAQ. CDR3 size: 13 residues. The V and J ends lost 1 base and 5 bases respectively, with 6 bases between them. The CDR3 DNA reads as TGTGCCAGCAGCTTAGTGAGCGATCAGCCCCAGCATTTT. This gives the protein CASSLVSDQPQHF.

This clonotype came up many times. This sequence joins TRBV7-2 and TRBJ1-5, with TRBD1 identical over 7 bases. This CDR3 is 13 amino acids long. V was pared by 3 bases and J by 6 bases, with 2 bases of the junction left unmatched. Germline CDR1 and CDR2: SGHTA and FQGNSA. The CDR3 protein is CASSLDRSQPQHF. The DNA for the CDR3 is TGTGCCAGCAGCTTGGACAGGAGTCAGCCCCAGCATTTT.

This clonotype was seen repeatedly, ten times or more. The chain recombines TRBV27 with TRBJ2-2, with TRBD2 matching over 8 bases. Germline V lookup: CDR1 MNHEY, CDR2 SMNVEV (reference sequence). J lost 4 bases, V lost 5 bases, and 9 bases had no gene match. The CDR3 runs 16 residues. Here the CDR3 reads CASSKPGTRSTGELFF. For the CDR3, the DNA is TGTGCCAGCAGTAAACCCGGGACTAGAAGCACCGGGGAGCTGTTTTTT.